Each of the 31 T cell receptor beta chains below was sequenced from the same sample in a study of early T cells in non-severe SARS-CoV-2 infection (dated by TCRdb to the early 2020s). Library generation was performed with 5' RACE. The listed sequencing device is NextSeq 500. TCRdb reworked the public reads: Q25 trimming with fastp, MiXCR clone assembly, productive beta chains retained. Each CDR3 protein gets just one entry, which takes the most common genes and DNA from the rows behind it. Within this sample are about 48,000 distinct CDR3 sequences, with 4.5% to 7% of them counted one time only. Together, the top ten hold under 6% of the sample. Material: whole blood. Receptors were obtained from an adult who was a healthcare worker with PCR-confirmed SARS-CoV-2 infection or an uninfected control (not recorded which).

The CDR3 bases are TGTGCCAGCTCACCACTGGACAGGAGGGGAAACTATGGCTACACCTTC. Protein: CASSPLDRRGNYGYTF. The genes are TRBV18 and TRBJ1-2, with TRBD1 matching over 7 bases. Germline trimming cut 1 base from V and 2 bases from J; bases unmatched to any gene: 7. The CDR3 is made up of 16 amino acids. CDR1 is KGHSH and CDR2 is LQKENI in the germline V gene.

This clonotype was picked up many times. The chain carries TRBV29-1 and TRBJ2-3; D not certain. CDR1 and CDR2 (germline): SQVTM, ANQGSEA. Trimming cost V 7 bases and J 0 bases, with 8 bases left between them. This CDR3 region has 12 residues. The CDR3, as DNA: TGCAGCGCCCAGCCCAGCACAGATACGCAGTATTTT. This translates into CSAQPSTDTQYF.

The V call is TRBV20-1, the J call TRBJ2-1; D is unresolved. Trimming took 5 bases from V and 0 from J, leaving 8 bases between them. Germline V gene data show CDR1 as DFQATT and CDR2 as SNEGSKA (reference sequence). This CDR3 comprises 13 residues. CDR3 DNA sequence: TGCAGTGCTCCTAGGAGCTCCTACAATGAGCAGTTCTTC. Amino acid sequence: CSAPRSSYNEQFF.

The table lists this clonotype with a few counts. Since a much larger clone is just one base distant, this may be a read error. The rearrangement uses TRBV11-2 and TRBJ2-1; D is uncertain. The CDR3 has 12 amino acids. CDR1 is SGHAT and CDR2 is FQNNGV in the germline V gene. Trimming took 5 bases from V and 6 from J, leaving 8 bases between them. CDR3 sequence reads: CASSPPCNEQFF. The CDR3 DNA follows: TGTGCCAGCAGCCCCCCGTGCAATGAGCAGTTCTTC.

This clonotype has more than one count but fewer than ten. The J gene is TRBJ2-5, the V gene TRBV10-2; D not certain. The CDR3 covers 10 residues. The germline V and J ends were trimmed by 8 bases and 12 bases, with 13 bases remaining between them. Looked up from germline, CDR1 is WSHSY and CDR2 is SAAADI. The CDR3 loop is CASRRPSEYF. The CDR3 coding sequence is TGCGCCAGCCGTAGGCCGAGCGAGTACTTC.

This clonotype was seen at least ten times. V and J are TRBV4-1 and TRBJ2-7, with D perhaps matching TRBD1 (6 bases). V lost 0 bases and J 7 bases, leaving 19 bases between the germline ends. Germline V lookup: CDR1 MGHRA, CDR2 YSYEKL. CDR3 size: 16 residues. CDR3 DNA: TGCGCCAGCAGCCAAGAAGTGGCACAGGGAATTGGGGAGCAGTACTTC. Translated: CASSQEVAQGIGEQYF.

This clonotype was recorded at least ten times. V gene TRBV18 combines with J gene TRBJ1-1; unclear D gene. Trimming removed 3 bases at V and 0 bases at J, with 5 bases between. The CDR3 has 13 residues. Germline V gene lookup returns CDR1 KGHSH and CDR2 LQKENI. The CDR3 region has the DNA TGTGCCAGCTCACCTGGCATGAACACTGAAGCTTTCTTT. This translates into CASSPGMNTEAFF.

This clonotype was picked up a small number of times. The chain uses TRBV5-1 and TRBJ2-3; 7 nucleotides align to TRBD2. Germline CDR1 is SGHRS and CDR2 is YFSETQ. V lost 7 bases, J lost 2 bases, and 4 bases stayed unmatched. This CDR3 comprises 13 residues. CDR3 nucleotides: TGCGCCAGCTCACGGGGGGACACAGATACGCAGTATTTT. Translation gives CASSRGDTDTQYF.

This clonotype was seen ten or more times. The chain links TRBV27 to TRBJ2-5; 8 bases match TRBD1. V lost 5 bases to trimming and J lost 7 bases; unmatched junction nucleotides: 12. The CDR3 covers 15 residues. CDR1 and CDR2 from the germline V gene are MNHEY and SMNVEV (reference sequence). As DNA, the CDR3 is TGTGCCAGCAGTGTCGGGACAGGAACGTCGCGGACCCAGTACTTC. Protein sequence: CASSVGTGTSRTQYF.

Ten or more counts support this clonotype. The rearrangement uses TRBV7-2 and TRBJ1-4; TRBD1 is a possible D gene (5 bases). CDR1 is SGHTA, CDR2 FQGNSA, per germline. V lost 3 bases and J lost 3, with 8 bases in between. The CDR3 is made up of 14 amino acids. CDR3 sequence: CASSLGGSNEKLFF. The CDR3, as DNA: TGTGCCAGCAGCTTGGGGGGATCTAATGAAAAACTGTTTTTT.

There are many counts of this clonotype. The chain uses TRBV6-5 and TRBJ2-3, with D possibly being TRBD2 (6 bases). The CDR3 runs to 15 residues. Germline loops: CDR1 MNHEY, CDR2 SVGAGI. V lost 4 bases and J 3 bases, leaving 14 bases between the germline ends. CDR3 in amino acids: CASSFTAGNTDTQYF. Here the CDR3 DNA reads TGTGCCAGCAGTTTCACTGCGGGGAATACAGATACGCAGTATTTT.

In this sample, this clonotype turned up many times. This chain joins TRBV5-5 and TRBJ2-7; D gene unclear. Germline CDR1 is SGHKS and CDR2 is YYEKEE (reference sequence). This CDR3 comprises 12 residues. Trimming stripped 0 bases from V and 5 bases from J, with 6 bases between. The CDR3 nucleotides read TGTGCCAGCAGCTTGGTCAGTAACGAGCAGTACTTC. It encodes CASSLVSNEQYF.

This rearrangement joins TRBV3-1 to TRBJ1-2; no definite D call. Trimming shortened V by 5 bases and J by 0 bases, and 13 bases separated the two germline ends. The germline V gene has CDR1 LGHDT and CDR2 YNNKEL (reference sequence). The CDR3 loop spans 15 amino acids. CDR3 residues: CASSSTLRTNYGYTF. The DNA for the CDR3 is TGTGCCAGCAGCTCTACCTTGCGGACTAACTATGGCTACACCTTC.

This clonotype occurred many times. The chain employs TRBV29-1 and TRBJ2-7, with a possible D match to TRBD1 (5 bases). The V end lost 4 bases, the J end lost 0 bases, and 13 bases lay between the germline ends. Germline loops: CDR1 SQVTM, CDR2 ANQGSEA. CDR3 length equals 14 residues. The CDR3 loop reads CSVGSRVNSYEQYF. Here the CDR3 DNA reads TGCAGCGTTGGTTCCAGGGTGAACTCCTACGAGCAGTACTTC.

This rearrangement joins TRBV7-2 to TRBJ2-3; D uncertain. CDR1 SGHTA and CDR2 FQGNSA come from the germline V gene. The ends were cut back, 3 bases at V and 1 base at J, with 5 bases in the middle. The length of the CDR3 is 13 residues. The CDR3 DNA reads TGTGCCAGCAGCTTCCTCCGCACAGATACGCAGTATTTT. Translated, it gives CASSFLRTDTQYF. The variable domain in full, completed from reference TRBV7-2 and TRBJ2-3, reads GAGVSQSPSNKVTEKGKDVELRCDPISGHTALYWYRQSLGQGLEFLIYFQGNSAPDKSGLPSDRFSAERTGGSVSTLTIQRTQQEDSAVYLCASSFLRTDTQYFGPGTRLTVL.

In its sample, this clonotype was seen a few times. The chain combines TRBV5-1 with TRBJ2-3, with 13 bases that match TRBD2. V was clipped by 5 bases and J by 0 bases; unmatched bases: 12. The CDR3 sequence is 19 residues long. Germline assignment: CDR1 SGHRS and CDR2 YFSETQ. The CDR3 bases are TGCGCCAGCAGACTGTCGGGACTAGCGGGACCAACTAGCACAGATACGCAGTATTTT. Translated: CASRLSGLAGPTSTDTQYF. The variable domain in full, completed from reference TRBV5-1 and TRBJ2-3, reads KAGVTQTPRYLIKTRGQQVTLSCSPISGHRSVSWYQQTPGQGLQFLFEYFSETQRNKGNFPGRFSGRQFSNSRSEMNVSTLELGDSALYLCASRLSGLAGPTSTDTQYFGPGTRLTVL.

This clonotype was detected a few times. The V call is TRBV30, the J call TRBJ1-5; TRBD1 might be the D (5 bases). Trimming cost V 2 bases and J 2 bases, with 10 bases left between them. The germline V gene has CDR1 GTSNPN and CDR2 SVGIG (reference sequence). The CDR3 runs to 14 residues. This chain's CDR3 is CAWSTGRGNQPQHF. The CDR3 DNA reads TGTGCCTGGAGTACGGGACGCGGCAATCAGCCCCAGCATTTT.

The table lists this clonotype with many counts. The chain carries TRBV29-1 and TRBJ2-7; D may be TRBD1 (6 bases). This CDR3 has 16 amino acids. The V end was cut by 5 bases, the J end by 5 bases, with 25 bases between. Germline CDR1 reads SQVTM; CDR2 reads ANQGSEA. CDR3 nucleotides: TGCAGCGTTCAATTGGCAACCGGGACATCTATCCACGAGCAGTACTTC. Its translation is CSVQLATGTSIHEQYF.

This clonotype was observed a few times. J is TRBJ1-2 and V is TRBV7-2; 10 bases are shared with TRBD1. V trimming: 0 bases; J trimming: 5 bases; junction bases outside the gene matches: 6. The germline CDR1 and CDR2 sequences are SGHTA and FQGNSA. CDR3 length: 16 residues. The CDR3 bases are TGTGCCAGCAGCTTAGCGCCGACAGGGGGCGGGTATGGCTACACCTTC. Translated, it gives CASSLAPTGGGYGYTF. The full variable domain, its missing parts supplied by reference TRBV7-2 and TRBJ1-2, is GAGVSQSPSNKVTEKGKDVELRCDPISGHTALYWYRQSLGQGLEFLIYFQGNSAPDKSGLPSDRFSAERTGGSVSTLTIQRTQQEDSAVYLCASSLAPTGGGYGYTFGSGTRLTVV.

This clonotype was counted only a few times. The CDR3 loop is CSARRSGSLTDTQYF. The CDR3 DNA follows: TGCAGCGCCCGTAGGAGCGGGAGCCTTACAGATACGCAGTATTTT. This sequence joins TRBV29-1 and TRBJ2-3; 8 bases fit TRBD2. V shed 7 bases and J 3 bases; nucleotides not matched to a gene: 12. The CDR3 runs to 15 residues. The germline V gene encodes CDR1 SQVTM and CDR2 ANQGSEA.

This clonotype was seen at least ten times. This rearrangement joins TRBV6-5 to TRBJ2-7; no firm D call. Per germline, CDR1 MNHEY and CDR2 SVGAGI. This CDR3 comprises 13 residues. V lost 0 bases and J lost 0, with 3 bases in between. CDR3 residues: CASSYSPSYEQYF. The CDR3 DNA sequence: TGTGCCAGCAGTTACTCGCCCTCCTACGAGCAGTACTTC.

V is TRBV29-1 and J is TRBJ1-2; D possibly corresponds to TRBD1 (6 bases). Germline lookup yields CDR1 SQVTM and CDR2 ANQGSEA. The CDR3 runs 13 residues. Trimming took off 7 bases at V and 4 bases at J, with 16 bases between the two ends. CDR3 DNA: TGCAGCGCCGAGGGGCGGGGGCTCTATGGCTACACCTTC. This gives the protein CSAEGRGLYGYTF.

The table lists this clonotype with many counts. The chain links TRBV6-5 to TRBJ2-7; a weak D match, TRBD2 (6 bases). V gave up 6 bases and J gave up 5 bases, with 20 bases separating them. This CDR3 has 15 amino acids. CDR1 MNHEY and CDR2 SVGAGI come from the germline V gene. The CDR3 coding sequence is TGTGCCAGCAGACTTACCACGGAGGGACGCCACGAGCAGTACTTC. The encoded protein is CASRLTTEGRHEQYF.

This clonotype was found many times. The rearrangement links TRBV11-2 to TRBJ2-1; D call uncertain. CDR3 size: 13 residues. V gave up 0 bases and J gave up 4 bases, with 4 bases separating them. Per the germline V gene, CDR1 is SGHAT and CDR2 is FQNNGV. CDR3: CASSLDLYNEQFF. For the CDR3, the DNA is TGTGCCAGCAGCTTAGACCTTTACAATGAGCAGTTCTTC.

This clonotype has only a few counts. The chain carries TRBV9 and TRBJ2-5; TRBD1 is a possible D gene (5 bases). The CDR3 has 14 amino acids. The germline CDR1 and CDR2 sequences are SGDLS and YYNGEE. V shed 4 bases and J shed 7 bases, with 17 bases lying between them. As DNA, the CDR3 is TGTGCCAGCAGCTCCGACAGCCGGCTTCGGACCCAGTACTTC. Translating gives CASSSDSRLRTQYF.

A remark on this clonotype: Its ends do not fully match the called genes, so a read error is possible. The chain carries TRBV4-1 and TRBJ1-1; D is undetermined. The germline CDR1 and CDR2 sequences are MGHRA and YSYEKL. This CDR3 comprises 16 residues. Written as DNA, the CDR3 is TGCGCCAGCAACCAATCCCTCTCCCCCCTCTGGACTGAAGCTTTCTTT. It yields the protein CASNQSLSPLWTEAFF.

This clonotype was seen at least ten times. The V call is TRBV18, the J call TRBJ2-1; D unclear. The germline gives CDR1 KGHSH, CDR2 LQKENI. The ends were cut back, 3 bases at V and 0 bases at J, with 9 bases in the middle. CDR3 size: 15 residues. The CDR3 DNA reads as TGTGCCAGCTCACCGACTGGAAGCTCCTACAATGAGCAGTTCTTC. This encodes CASSPTGSSYNEQFF. The entire variable domain, with the rest obtained from reference TRBV18 and TRBJ2-1, is as follows: NAGVMQNPRHLVRRRGQEARLRCSPMKGHSHVYWYRQLPEEGLKFMVYLQKENIIDESGMPKERFSAEFPKEGPSILRIQQVVRGDSAAYFCASSPTGSSYNEQFFGPGTRLTVL.

The chain is built from TRBV11-3 and TRBJ2-7; 10 positions agree with TRBD1. Germline CDR1 SGHNT, CDR2 YENEEA. This CDR3 contains 15 residues. Germline trimming cut 5 bases from V and 3 bases from J; bases unmatched to any gene: 7. The CDR3 reads CASSHRQGANYEQYF. The CDR3, as DNA: TGTGCCAGCAGCCACCGACAGGGGGCGAACTACGAGCAGTACTTC.

At least ten counts were recorded for this clonotype. The V and J genes are TRBV7-6 and TRBJ2-3; 8 nucleotides align to TRBD1. Germline V gene data show CDR1 as SGHVS and CDR2 as FNYEAQ. The CDR3 is made up of 15 amino acids. V was pared by 2 bases and J by 2 bases, with 3 bases of the junction left unmatched. The CDR3 DNA reads as TGTGCCAGCAGCTTACAGGACAGGGACACAGATACGCAGTATTTT. This sequence encodes CASSLQDRDTDTQYF.

The chain recombines TRBV25-1 with TRBJ1-3; D gene ambiguous. There are 15 residues in the CDR3. Per the germline V gene, CDR1 is MGHDK and CDR2 is SYGVNS. V was trimmed by 3 bases and J by 4 bases, leaving 13 bases between them. This CDR3 is CASSDPGGLGNTIYF. The CDR3 region has the DNA TGTGCCAGCAGTGACCCAGGAGGTCTCGGAAACACCATATATTTT.

This clonotype was counted ten times or more. The chain links TRBV7-2 to TRBJ2-7; D is undetermined. The CDR3 is made up of 13 amino acids. V dropped 0 bases and J dropped 6 bases, with 9 bases sitting between them. The germline gives CDR1 SGHTA, CDR2 FQGNSA. The DNA of the CDR3 is TGTGCCAGCAGCTTAGCCTTCCCCGGCGAGCAGTACTTC. The encoded protein is CASSLAFPGEQYF.